Below, 18 T cell receptor beta chains from the same sample are listed, as sequenced in a study of early T cells in non-severe SARS-CoV-2 infection. Each CDR3 protein gets one entry after TCRdb re-called the 5' RACE reads with MiXCR. The table shows about 46,000 distinct CDR3 sequences, with about a tenth occurring only once. The sample comprised whole blood. The receptors originated from an adult who was a healthcare worker with PCR-confirmed SARS-CoV-2 infection or an uninfected control (not recorded which).

This clonotype came up a few times. V and J are TRBV29-1 and TRBJ2-7; no firm D call. CDR1 SQVTM and CDR2 ANQGSEA come from the germline V gene. Trimming pared 2 bases from V and 2 bases from J, leaving 10 bases between. CDR3 length equals 13 residues. Here the CDR3 reads CSVEMKGPYEQYF. DNA of the CDR3: TGCAGCGTTGAAATGAAGGGCCCCTACGAGCAGTACTTC.

This clonotype has at least ten counts. This CDR3 reads CAISSGTENEKLFF. In DNA form, the CDR3 reads TGTGCCATCAGTTCGGGCACGGAGAATGAAAAACTGTTTTTT. The V and J genes are TRBV10-3 and TRBJ1-4, with D uncertain. CDR3 size: 14 residues. V lost 5 bases and J 5 bases, leaving 12 bases between the germline ends. CDR1 ENHRY and CDR2 SYGVKD come from the germline V gene.

This clonotype was seen at least ten times. The gene calls are TRBV7-2 and TRBJ2-6; no clear D gene. The CDR3 has 16 residues. Trimming pared 1 base from V and 2 bases from J, leaving 9 bases between. Per the germline V gene, CDR1 is SGHTA and CDR2 is FQGNSA. The CDR3 region is CASSLVRTAGANVLTF. CDR3 coding DNA: TGTGCCAGCAGCTTAGTTCGTACAGCTGGGGCCAACGTCCTGACTTTC.

There are many counts of this clonotype. The gene calls are TRBV19 and TRBJ2-4; 8 nucleotides match TRBD2. Germline-derived CDR1 and CDR2 are LNHDA and SQIVND (reference sequence). V was clipped by 4 bases and J by 5 bases; unmatched bases: 7. This CDR3 is built from 15 residues. CDR3 in amino acids: CASSRRGAGENIQYF. In DNA form, the CDR3 reads TGTGCCAGTAGTAGGCGGGGGGCTGGAGAAAACATTCAGTACTTC.

In this sample, this clonotype turned up many times. The rearrangement uses TRBV6-2 or TRBV6-3 and TRBJ1-5, with D uncertain. Germline CDR1 and CDR2: MNHEY and SVGEGT. Between the trimmed V and J ends, which lost 8 bases and 4 bases, there was a span of 15 bases. The CDR3 contains 14 residues. The CDR3 loop is CASERAGDNQPQHF. The CDR3 nucleotides are TGTGCCAGCGAACGGGCCGGGGATAATCAGCCCCAGCATTTT.

This clonotype is labeled medium-sized. This chain links TRBV6-1 with TRBJ1-6, with unresolved D. The V end was cut by 1 base, the J end by 5 bases, with 9 bases between. CDR3 length: 15 residues. The V gene's germline CDR1 is MNHNS and CDR2 SASEGT. CDR3 in amino acids: CASSEVGSNNSPLHF. The CDR3, as DNA: TGTGCCAGCAGTGAAGTAGGGAGTAATAATTCACCCCTCCACTTT.

This clonotype was counted a few times. The rearrangement links TRBV5-4 to TRBJ1-4; D not resolved. CDR1 is SGHNT and CDR2 is YYREEE in the germline V gene (reference sequence). The CDR3 has 14 amino acids. V shed 4 bases and J shed 10 bases, with 17 bases lying between them. DNA for the CDR3: TGTGCCAGCAGCACTGCGGACGCCGGTGGAAAACTGTTTTTT. Its translation: CASSTADAGGKLFF.

Many counts were recorded for this clonotype. The rearrangement uses TRBV5-5 and TRBJ1-6; D might be TRBD1 (5 bases). Germline V gene data show CDR1 as SGHKS and CDR2 as YYEKEE (reference sequence). The CDR3 contains 16 residues. Trimming took 2 bases from V and 9 from J, leaving 18 bases between them. The CDR3 here is CASSFSSGRVVSPLHF. The CDR3, as DNA: TGTGCCAGCAGCTTTTCATCTGGCAGGGTTGTTTCACCCCTCCACTTT. The variable domain in full, with the rest retrieved from reference TRBV5-5 and TRBJ1-6, is DAGVTQSPTHLIKTRGQQVTLRCSPISGHKSVSWYQQVLGQGPQFIFQYYEKEERGRGNFPDRFSARQFPNYSSELNVNALLLGDSALYLCASSFSSGRVVSPLHFGNGTRLTVT.

This clonotype was recorded many times. The V gene is TRBV28, the J gene TRBJ1-1; D is ambiguous. V was cut by 6 bases and J by 5 bases, with 7 bases left in between. The CDR3 is 11 residues long. From germline, CDR1 is MDHEN and CDR2 SYDVKM. Written as DNA, the CDR3 is TGTGCCAGCAGAGGACGGACTGAAGCTTTCTTT. Translated, it gives CASRGRTEAFF.

This clonotype was counted a few times. The genes are TRBV6-1 and TRBJ2-7, with D unclear. V gave up 4 bases and J gave up 4 bases, with 11 bases separating them. This CDR3 has 13 residues. Germline V gives CDR1 MNHNS, CDR2 SASEGT. The DNA for the CDR3 is TGTGCCAGCAGTGTCGATGGTCTGTACGAGCAGTACTTC. This gives the protein CASSVDGLYEQYF.

This clonotype showed up many times. The rearrangement uses TRBV23-1 and TRBJ1-5; D unresolved. TRBV23-1 is an open reading frame, and its role is uncertain. Trimming removed 0 bases at V and 5 bases at J, with 23 bases between. The CDR3 runs to 19 residues. CDR3: CASSQSAPPRVFHYQPQHF. The DNA for the CDR3 is TGCGCCAGCAGTCAATCGGCCCCTCCGAGAGTTTTCCATTATCAGCCCCAGCATTTT.

The sample holds many counts of this clonotype. V gene TRBV6-5 combines with J gene TRBJ1-3; weak D call: TRBD1 (5 bases). The CDR3 has 15 residues. V gave up 6 bases and J gave up 0 bases, with 12 bases separating them. In germline, CDR1 is MNHEY, CDR2 SVGAGI. CDR3 sequence (DNA): TGTGCCAGCAGGAAGAAGGGGAGCTCTGGAAACACCATATATTTT. Protein product: CASRKKGSSGNTIYF.

The CDR3 DNA is TGTGCCAGCAGCTTAGAGACCGGGGAGCTGTTTTTT. Translating gives CASSLETGELFF. The chain employs TRBV7-9 and TRBJ2-2; D is unclear. Per germline, CDR1 SEHNR and CDR2 FQNEAQ (reference sequence). This CDR3 is built from 12 residues. V dropped 1 base and J dropped 5 bases, with 2 bases sitting between them. Full variable domain (rest looked up from reference TRBV7-9 and TRBJ2-2): DTGVSQNPRHKITKRGQNVTFRCDPISEHNRLYWYRQTLGQGPEFLTYFQNEAQLEKSRLLSDRFSAERPKGSFSTLEIQRTEQGDSAMYLCASSLETGELFFGEGSRLTVL.

At least ten counts were recorded for this clonotype. The chain employs TRBV7-3 and TRBJ2-5, with a weak D call TRBD1 (6 bases). Germline assignment: CDR1 SGHTA and CDR2 FQGTGA. The CDR3 spans 13 residues. The V and J ends lost 5 bases and 5 bases respectively, with 12 bases between them. The CDR3 reads CASSPGAGETQYF. As DNA, the CDR3 is TGTGCCAGCAGCCCAGGGGCAGGGGAGACCCAGTACTTC.

This clonotype appeared many times. V is TRBV5-6 and J is TRBJ2-7; tentative D call: TRBD2 (6 bases). V gave up 4 bases and J gave up 6 bases, with 17 bases separating them. CDR1 and CDR2 from the germline V gene are SGHDT and YYEEEE. The CDR3 covers 14 residues. The CDR3 coding sequence is TGTGCCAGCAGCCGTGGGACTGGGACCTCCGAGCAGTACTTC. It codes for CASSRGTGTSEQYF.

This clonotype was seen only a few times. This rearrangement joins TRBV6-6 to TRBJ2-2, with D possibly being TRBD1 or TRBD2 (5 bases each). The germline V and J ends were trimmed by 2 bases and 0 bases, with 7 bases remaining between them. This CDR3 spans 15 amino acids. Germline V CDR1 and CDR2: MNHNY, SVGAGI (reference sequence). The CDR3 DNA sequence: TGTGCCAGCAGTTACCGGGGCCCGAACACCGGGGAGCTGTTTTTT. Translating it yields CASSYRGPNTGELFF.

This clonotype has ten or more counts. The chain employs TRBV12-3 or TRBV12-4 and TRBJ1-5; possible D gene TRBD1, 6 bases. This CDR3 comprises 14 residues. Trimming pared 3 bases from V and 6 bases from J, leaving 12 bases between. As DNA, the CDR3 is TGTGCCAGCAGTTTGGGGGGGGGCGGTCAGCCCCAGCATTTT. Protein: CASSLGGGGQPQHF.

The sample holds many counts of this clonotype. V gene TRBV3-1 combines with J gene TRBJ1-4; maybe TRBD1 (5 bases). Germline V gene data show CDR1 as LGHDT and CDR2 as YNNKEL (reference sequence). V shed 1 base and J shed 6 bases, with 9 bases lying between them. The CDR3 is made up of 14 amino acids. This chain's CDR3 is CASSQARADEKLFF. The CDR3 DNA is TGTGCCAGCAGCCAAGCCAGGGCGGATGAAAAACTGTTTTTT.